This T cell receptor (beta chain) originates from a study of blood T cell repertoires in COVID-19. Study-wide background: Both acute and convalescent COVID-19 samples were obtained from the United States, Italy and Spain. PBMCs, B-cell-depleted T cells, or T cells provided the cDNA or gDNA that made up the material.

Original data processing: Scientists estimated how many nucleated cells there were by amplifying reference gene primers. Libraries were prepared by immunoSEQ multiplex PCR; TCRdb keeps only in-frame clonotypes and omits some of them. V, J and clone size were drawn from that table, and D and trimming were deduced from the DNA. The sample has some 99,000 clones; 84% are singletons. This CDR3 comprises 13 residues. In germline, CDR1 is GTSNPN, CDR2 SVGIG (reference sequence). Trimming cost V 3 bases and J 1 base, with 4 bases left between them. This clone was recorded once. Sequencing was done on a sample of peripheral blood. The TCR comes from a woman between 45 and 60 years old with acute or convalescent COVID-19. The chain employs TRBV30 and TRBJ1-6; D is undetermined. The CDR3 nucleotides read TGTGCCTGGAGCGGGTCCTATAATTCACCCCTCCACTTT. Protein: CAWSGSYNSPLHF.